A selection of T cell receptor beta chains follows, all from one sample in a study of cytomegalovirus exposure and HLA in healthy donors. The method was immunoSEQ multiplex PCR; TCRdb's version includes in-frame clones alone and lacks a portion of them. The top ten clones hold less than 2.5% of a sample with more than 250,000 clones, 85% to 90% of them seen once. Sequencing was done on a sample of PBMCs. The receptor source for this set is a woman between 18 and 30 years old in good health and CMV-seronegative. The CDR3 runs from the conserved cysteine through the conserved F or W. A D gene is named only where the DNA matches it firmly. Where a row states a size, it is once, few, many or the class of an expanded clone; other rows omit it.

CDR3 length,V gene,D gene,clone size,J gene,CDR3 protein,CDR3 DNA
17,TRBV2,TRBD1,NA,TRBJ2-1,CASHISISGQGANEQFF,TGTGCCAGTCACATAAGTATTTCGGGACAGGGGGCAAATGAGCAGTTCTTC
15,TRBV9,TRBD2,NA,TRBJ2-3,CASSVGSGGQDTQYF,TGTGCCAGCAGCGTAGGTAGCGGGGGGCAAGATACGCAGTATTTT
13,TRBV2,NA,NA,TRBJ1-3,CASSPDTGNTIYF,TGTGCCAGCAGTCCCGACACTGGAAACACCATATATTTT
14,TRBV18,TRBD1,NA,TRBJ2-7,CASSPRTGPYEQYF,TGTGCCAGCTCACCGCGGACAGGCCCCTACGAGCAGTACTTC
12,TRBV9,NA,once,TRBJ1-2,CASSLGDSGYTF,TGTGCCAGCAGCCTCGGGGATAGTGGCTACACCTTC
15,TRBV19,NA,NA,TRBJ1-5,CASSIYVGLNQPQHF,TGTGCCAGTAGTATATATGTGGGGCTCAATCAGCCCCAGCATTTT
19,TRBV6-1,TRBD1,NA,TRBJ1-4,CASSVRGEGQGRPNEKLFF,TGTGCCAGCAGTGTCCGGGGAGAGGGACAGGGACGACCTAATGAAAAACTGTTTTTT
14,TRBV5-6,TRBD1,NA,TRBJ1-5,CASSYGTDNQPQHF,TGTGCCAGCAGCTACGGGACAGACAATCAGCCCCAGCATTTT
14,TRBV19,NA,NA,TRBJ2-5,CASSIDHGRETQYF,TGTGCCAGTAGTATAGATCACGGTCGGGAGACCCAGTACTTC
17,TRBV15,NA,NA,TRBJ2-1,CAISRETGIWSYNEQFF,TGTGCCATCAGCAGAGAAACAGGAATTTGGTCCTACAATGAGCAGTTCTTC
15,TRBV5-5,NA,NA,TRBJ1-5,CASSLEPLPMEAQHF,TGTGCCAGCAGCTTGGAACCCCTCCCTATGGAGGCCCAGCATTTT
15,TRBV14,TRBD2,once,TRBJ2-1,CASSQHWTSGIEQFF,TGTGCCAGCAGCCAACATTGGACTAGCGGTATTGAGCAGTTCTTC
16,TRBV5-1,TRBD1,NA,TRBJ1-6,CASSAHRGPYNSPLHF,TGCGCCAGCAGCGCCCACAGGGGTCCATATAATTCACCCCTCCACTTT
14,TRBV6-6,NA,once,TRBJ1-2,CASSFFSGNYGYTF,TGTGCCAGCAGTTTCTTTTCAGGGAACTATGGCTACACCTTC
17,TRBV9,TRBD1,NA,TRBJ1-1,CASSPRTLGQMNTEAFF,TGTGCCAGCAGCCCGCGAACACTGGGACAGATGAACACTGAAGCTTTCTTT
16,TRBV13,TRBD1,NA,TRBJ2-7,CASSQQGAGDPYEQYF,TGTGCCAGCAGCCAACAGGGGGCAGGAGACCCCTACGAGCAGTACTTC
19,TRBV11-2,NA,NA,TRBJ2-6,CASSLERGFFPSGANVLTF,TGTGCCAGCAGCTTAGAGCGGGGATTTTTTCCGTCTGGGGCCAACGTCCTGACTTTC
13,TRBV5-4,TRBD1,NA,TRBJ2-4,CASSLEQGDTKYF,TGTGCCAGCAGCTTGGAACAGGGGGACACTAAGTACTTC
14,TRBV7-9,NA,NA,TRBJ1-2,CASDLNRVNYGYTF,TGTGCCAGCGATTTAAACAGGGTCAACTATGGCTACACCTTC
15,TRBV9,NA,NA,TRBJ2-1,CASSPRSSSYNEQFF,TGTGCCAGCAGCCCACGATCGAGCTCCTACAATGAGCAGTTCTTC
14,TRBV10-3,NA,once,TRBJ2-2,CAITGQGGTGELFF,TGTGCCATCACAGGGCAGGGAGGCACCGGGGAGCTGTTTTTT
14,TRBV30,NA,NA,TRBJ1-1,CAWTGMQAGTEAFF,TGTGCCTGGACAGGTATGCAGGCGGGCACTGAAGCTTTCTTT
13,TRBV13,TRBD1,NA,TRBJ1-2,CASSSTGNYGYTF,TGTGCCAGCAGCTCGACAGGGAACTATGGCTACACCTTC
15,TRBV5-1,TRBD1,NA,TRBJ1-2,CASSPDGQGYYGYTF,TGCGCCAGCAGCCCCGACGGACAGGGGTACTATGGCTACACCTTC